The source of this T cell receptor (beta chain) is a study of blood T cell repertoires in COVID-19 (TCRdb year 2020). About the investigation overall: Samples from collaborators originated in the United States, Italy and Spain and spanned both the acute and convalescent phases of COVID-19. A de-identified subject ID, COVID-19 status, age in years and sex were almost always included in the sample metadata. Where available, HLA class I and class II types were obtained from metadata supplied by the sample provider rather than from assay-based typing. The material from the prospective study consisted of cDNA or gDNA derived from T cells, B-cell-depleted T cells, or PBMCs. The samples were drawn from the first 160 participants of the ongoing ImmuneRACE study and from under 1,500 subjects provided by 6 global collaborators. Subjects who had been exposed to COVID-19, were actively infected with it, or had recovered from it provided the deeply sampled blood TCRbeta repertoires that made up the dataset. A freely available public database, intended as a resource for researchers studying the immune response to SARS-CoV-2, is where the repertoires were released. Summary of the overall study and its limitations: The amount of clinical and demographic metadata varied by source and participant and was provided uncurated.

At one collaborating source in Seattle, patients were enrolled during active infection and were followed longitudinally through the course of disease. The collaborating institutions used their own protocols to collect whole blood in K2EDTA tubes. For TCRbeta analysis, collaborators shipped samples in one of three forms: frozen whole blood, isolated PBMCs, or DNA extracted from either of those sample types. Of note for this clone: What this receptor recognizes is not known. Per-nucleotide qualities are absent, and no much larger clonotype sits a single base away.

TCRbeta CDR3 regions were amplified from genomic DNA using the immunoSEQ Assay, a bias-controlled multiplex PCR. Per the source publication's procedure: The number of nucleated cells in each sample was estimated from the amplification of reference gene primers within the assay. To quantify the absolute abundance of each unique TCRbeta CDR3 rearrangement, sequence reads were collapsed and filtered. For each sample, productive Simpson clonality was calculated as the square root of Simpson's diversity index over productive rearrangements. Entries here come from immuneACCESS through TCRdb and include only in-frame sequences with V and J called. Some clones fail to appear in such tables; in the studies checked, an unresolved V gene covers under half of the shortfall, and the cause of the remainder is unknown. V, J and clone size were drawn from that table, and D and trimming were deduced from the DNA. This sample lists 200,000 to 250,000 clones; 80% to 90% were detected once. Around 10% of the sample goes to the ten largest clones.

The germline V gene provides CDR1 SGHDT and CDR2 YYEEEE. From the cysteine through the phenylalanine, the CDR3 covers 14 amino acids. The CDR3 DNA has 42 bases and is translated from base 1. V ends up 4 bases short and J 2 bases short, with an unmatched junction base count of 4. This receptor chain uses TRBV5-6 and TRBJ2-7, with 9 central nucleotides matching TRBD2. Sequenced input: peripheral blood. The receptor's source is a man between 45 and 60 years old with COVID-19, enrolled during active disease. The CDR3: CASSIAGVTYEQYF. At the DNA level, the sequence is TGTGCCAGCAGCATAGCGGGGGTTACCTACGAGCAGTACTTC.